What follows are 29 T cell receptor beta chains derived from one specimen sequenced in a study of blood T cell repertoires in COVID-19. Using immunoSEQ multiplex PCR, the repertoire was profiled, and TCRdb retains in-frame clones only, with some absent. The repertoire holds roughly 110,000 clones, 80% to 85% seen once, with nearly 0.85% in the top ten. The sample consisted of peripheral blood. The receptors stem from a woman in her sixties or seventies with acute or convalescent COVID-19.

The chain combines TRBV7-8 with TRBJ2-7; D may be TRBD2 (6 bases). CDR1 is SGHVS, CDR2 FQNEAQ, per germline. CDR3 size: 14 residues. The V gene lost 5 bases and the J gene lost 2 bases, with 13 bases spanning the gap. This chain's CDR3 is CASSPSPGAYEQYF. For the CDR3, the DNA is TGTGCCAGCAGCCCCAGTCCGGGAGCCTACGAGCAGTACTTC.

The rearrangement links TRBV7-9 to TRBJ2-7, with D perhaps TRBD1 (6 bases). Trimming shortened V by 7 bases and J by 0 bases, and 10 bases separated the two germline ends. Germline CDR1 is SEHNR and CDR2 is FQNEAQ (reference sequence). The CDR3 is 13 residues long. CDR3: CASNQGGSYEQYF. CDR3 in DNA: TGTGCCAGCAACCAAGGGGGCTCCTACGAGCAGTACTTC.

This sequence joins TRBV5-6 and TRBJ2-7, with TRBD1 matching over 9 bases. The CDR3 length is 15 residues. J lost 4 bases, V lost 6 bases, and 11 bases had no gene match. In germline, CDR1 is SGHDT, CDR2 YYEEEE. CDR3 nucleotide sequence: TGTGCCAGCACCCCACAGGGGGCCATGCGATACGAGCAGTACTTC. Encoded protein: CASTPQGAMRYEQYF.

The chain couples TRBV28 to TRBJ1-6; D not certain. Germline CDR1 MDHEN, CDR2 SYDVKM. V lost 3 bases, J lost 8 bases, and 11 bases lay in between. This CDR3 spans 14 amino acids. CDR3 DNA sequence: TGTGCCAGCAGTTTCGGCCGGGAGTATTCACCCCTCCACTTT. This translates into CASSFGREYSPLHF.

This clone was counted between two and nine times. The same CDR3 is also encoded by other DNA sequences in this sample. The J gene is TRBJ1-2, the V gene TRBV18; D ambiguous. V lost 2 bases and J lost 3, with 4 bases in between. Per germline, CDR1 KGHSH and CDR2 LQKENI. The CDR3 spans 12 residues. Here the CDR3 reads CASSPTDYGYTF. For the CDR3, the DNA is TGTGCCAGCTCACCAACTGACTATGGCTACACCTTC. The entire variable domain, with the rest obtained from reference TRBV18 and TRBJ1-2, is as follows: NAGVMQNPRHLVRRRGQEARLRCSPMKGHSHVYWYRQLPEEGLKFMVYLQKENIIDESGMPKERFSAEFPKEGPSILRIQQVVRGDSAAYFCASSPTDYGYTFGSGTRLTVV.

The V gene is TRBV20-1, the J gene TRBJ1-3, with D perhaps TRBD1 (5 bases). Looked up from germline, CDR1 is DFQATT and CDR2 is SNEGSKA (reference sequence). V lost 3 bases and J lost 0, with 9 bases in between. The CDR3 sequence is 14 residues long. The CDR3 is CSASWGGSGNTIYF. The CDR3 nucleotides are TGCAGTGCTAGTTGGGGGGGCTCTGGAAACACCATATATTTT.

This clone was counted a few times. The chain carries TRBV9 and TRBJ1-2; TRBD1 is a possible D gene (5 bases). The CDR3 loop spans 14 amino acids. The V end lost 3 bases, the J end lost 8 bases, and 17 bases lay between the germline ends. CDR1 and CDR2 from the germline V gene are SGDLS and YYNGEE. The CDR3: CASSGGTTKTGYTF. The CDR3 DNA reads TGTGCCAGCAGCGGCGGGACTACAAAAACGGGCTACACCTTC.

CDR3 region: CASSRDYSYEQYF. CDR3 DNA: TGCGCCAGCAGCCGGGACTACTCCTACGAGCAGTACTTC. The chain couples TRBV5-1 to TRBJ2-7, with 7 positions matching TRBD2. The CDR3 covers 13 residues. V dropped 4 bases and J dropped 0; count of bases not matched to a gene: 1. Germline CDR1 SGHRS, CDR2 YFSETQ.

This clone appeared once. This chain joins TRBV28 and TRBJ1-2; no reliable D call. This CDR3 has 12 residues. CDR1 is MDHEN, CDR2 SYDVKM, per germline. The ends were cut back, 7 bases at V and 0 bases at J, with 6 bases in the middle. The CDR3 region has the DNA TGTGCCAGCAACGTAGCTAACTATGGCTACACCTTC. Its translation is CASNVANYGYTF.

This clone is a singleton in its sample. This chain uses TRBV5-1 with TRBJ2-7; TRBD2 aligns across 12 bases. The ends lost 4 bases at V and 1 base at J; junction bases unmatched: 3. This CDR3 is 15 amino acids long. Germline V gives CDR1 SGHRS, CDR2 YFSETQ. CDR3 DNA: TGCGCCAGCAGCGAGGGACTAGCGGGTTCCTACGAGCAGTACTTC. It codes for CASSEGLAGSYEQYF.

This clone was seen just once. The rearrangement uses TRBV19 and TRBJ2-7; TRBD1 aligns across 9 bases. The CDR3 runs to 14 residues. J was trimmed by 4 bases and V by 5 bases; bases with no gene match: 6. Germline lookup yields CDR1 LNHDA and CDR2 SQIVND (reference sequence). The CDR3 loop is CASSADRGGYEQYF. The CDR3 DNA is TGTGCCAGTAGTGCGGACAGGGGAGGGTACGAGCAGTACTTC.

The gene calls are TRBV3-1 (or the pseudogene TRBV3-2) and TRBJ2-3, with D perhaps matching TRBD1 (6 bases). The CDR3 consists of 14 residues. Germline CDR1 reads LGHDT; CDR2 reads YNNKEL (reference sequence). Trimming removed 1 base at V and 4 bases at J, with 9 bases between. In DNA form, the CDR3 reads TGTGCCAGCAGCCAAGCTCAGGGGTCAGATACGCAGTATTTT. It translates to CASSQAQGSDTQYF.

The chain is built from TRBV11-2 and TRBJ1-5, with D unresolved. CDR3 size: 13 residues. Germline V gives CDR1 SGHAT, CDR2 FQNNGV. Between the trimmed V and J ends, which lost 2 bases and 7 bases, there was a span of 9 bases. DNA of the CDR3: TGTGCCAGCAGCTTATGGGAGAACCAGCCCCAGCATTTT. Translated: CASSLWENQPQHF.

This clone has just one count. The chain uses TRBV19 and TRBJ1-1; 8 bases line up with TRBD1. V trimming: 7 bases; J trimming: 4 bases; junction bases outside the gene matches: 17. The germline V gene encodes CDR1 LNHDA and CDR2 SQIVND (reference sequence). There are 17 residues in the CDR3. The CDR3, as DNA: TGTGCCAGTACCCCATTGGACAGGGACGGGGAGGGCACTGAAGCTTTCTTT. Protein: CASTPLDRDGEGTEAFF. The complete variable domain, with remaining parts taken from reference TRBV19 and TRBJ1-1, reads DGGITQSPKYLFRKEGQNVTLSCEQNLNHDAMYWYRQDPGQGLRLIYYSQIVNDFQKGDIAEGYSVSREKKESFPLTVTSAQKNPTAFYLCASTPLDRDGEGTEAFFGQGTRLTVV.

The rearrangement uses TRBV10-1 and TRBJ1-1; 7 bases fit TRBD1. Germline V lookup: CDR1 WNHNN, CDR2 SYGVQD (reference sequence). This CDR3 region has 17 residues. The J segment lost 8 bases and the V segment lost 2 bases, leaving 17 bases of the junction unmatched. The CDR3 spells CASSELGYTGEGSEAFF. The DNA of the CDR3 is TGCGCCAGCAGTGAGCTGGGATATACAGGGGAAGGAAGCGAAGCTTTCTTT.

The genes are TRBV19 and TRBJ1-2; D remains ambiguous. Trimming shortened V by 5 bases and J by 1 base, and 8 bases separated the two germline ends. CDR1 LNHDA and CDR2 SQIVND come from the germline V gene (reference sequence). The CDR3 spans 13 residues. CDR3 in DNA: TGTGCCAGTAGTCGGGGTTTTAACTATGGCTACACCTTC. Translation: CASSRGFNYGYTF.

Only a few counts were recorded for this clone. The rearrangement uses TRBV13 and TRBJ2-3; D gene ambiguous. The CDR3 sequence is 18 residues long. V was trimmed by 4 bases and J by 0 bases, leaving 20 bases between them. Germline V CDR1 and CDR2: PRHDT, FYEKMQ (reference sequence). CDR3 coding DNA: TGTGCCAGCAGCTCTGCGGCCCTACTTGTCCCAAGCACAGATACGCAGTATTTT. Translated, it gives CASSSAALLVPSTDTQYF.

The gene calls are TRBV9 and TRBJ2-7; TRBD2 aligns across 11 bases. The CDR3 has 16 amino acids. Germline values: CDR1 SGDLS, CDR2 YYNGEE. Trimming cost V 0 bases and J 2 bases; bases outside gene matches: 4. For the CDR3, the DNA is TGTGCCAGCAGCGTAGGTGTGGGACTAGCGGCCTACGAGCAGTACTTC. Its translation is CASSVGVGLAAYEQYF.

The V call is TRBV7-7, the J call TRBJ2-7; TRBD1 is a possible D gene (5 bases). Germline V gives CDR1 SSHAT, CDR2 FNYEAQ (reference sequence). The CDR3 is 13 residues long. V lost 5 bases, J lost 5 bases, and 13 bases lay in between. The CDR3 is CASSPTDGDEQYF. CDR3 in DNA: TGTGCCAGCAGCCCGACAGATGGCGACGAGCAGTACTTC.

This clone was detected only once. The chain recombines TRBV19 with TRBJ2-2; 13 bases match TRBD2. The CDR3 is 16 residues long. Per the germline V gene, CDR1 is LNHDA and CDR2 is SQIVND (reference sequence). The V gene end was trimmed by 11 bases and the J gene end by 1 base; junction bases not matched to a gene: 7. The CDR3, as DNA: TGTGCCGTAGGAAGGACTAGCGGGAGGAACACCGGGGAGCTGTTTTTT. Translation gives CAVGRTSGRNTGELFF.

The V gene is TRBV3-1 (or the pseudogene TRBV3-2), the J gene TRBJ1-6; 8 positions agree with TRBD1. J lost 7 bases, V lost 7 bases, and 6 bases had no gene match. CDR1 is LGHDT and CDR2 is YNNKEL in the germline V gene (reference sequence). The CDR3 is 14 amino acids. CDR3 nucleotides: TGTGCCAGCACCCGGACAGGGCCGAATTCACCCCTCCACTTT. As protein: CASTRTGPNSPLHF.

The chain is built from TRBV11-2 and TRBJ2-3, with 11 bases identical to TRBD2. This CDR3 has 16 amino acids. V was clipped by 5 bases and J by 4 bases; unmatched bases: 8. Germline V gives CDR1 SGHAT, CDR2 FQNNGV. This CDR3 is CASSPQLAGASDTQYF. In DNA form, the CDR3 reads TGTGCCAGCAGCCCGCAACTAGCGGGAGCATCAGATACGCAGTATTTT.

This rearrangement joins TRBV5-1 to TRBJ1-2; D not certain. The CDR3 totals 11 residues. The ends were cut back, 4 bases at V and 4 bases at J, with 5 bases in the middle. CDR1 and CDR2 (germline): SGHRS, YFSETQ. CDR3 coding DNA: TGCGCCAGCAGCGAGAGCTATGGCTACACCTTC. It translates to CASSESYGYTF. Full variable domain (outside the CDR3, taken from reference TRBV5-1 and TRBJ1-2): KAGVTQTPRYLIKTRGQQVTLSCSPISGHRSVSWYQQTPGQGLQFLFEYFSETQRNKGNFPGRFSGRQFSNSRSEMNVSTLELGDSALYLCASSESYGYTFGSGTRLTVV.

The chain has TRBV3-1 (or the pseudogene TRBV3-2) and TRBJ2-7; no clear D. V lost 0 bases, J lost 6 bases, and 12 bases lay in between. This CDR3 spans 14 amino acids. Germline CDR1 and CDR2: LGHDT and YNNKEL (reference sequence). The CDR3 DNA follows: TGTGCCAGCAGCCAAGACCGACGGGTTCCCGAGCAGTACTTC. It translates to CASSQDRRVPEQYF.

The J gene is TRBJ1-1, the V gene TRBV7-9; D gene uncertain. The germline CDR1 and CDR2 sequences are SEHNR and FQNEAQ (reference sequence). The CDR3 is 17 amino acids. The ends were cut back, 5 bases at V and 5 bases at J, with 24 bases in the middle. Here the CDR3 reads CASSPDAGHLRYTEAFF. CDR3 sequence (DNA): TGTGCCAGCAGCCCCGACGCGGGCCATTTAAGATATACTGAAGCTTTCTTT.

This clone was counted a few times. V usage is TRBV5-5 and J usage is TRBJ2-2; 11 nucleotides line up with TRBD1. The length of the CDR3 is 15 residues. Germline CDR1 and CDR2: SGHKS and YYEKEE (reference sequence). V lost 2 bases, J lost 5 bases, and 2 bases stayed unmatched. CDR3 protein: CASSFGTGGTGELFF. CDR3 nucleotides: TGTGCCAGCAGCTTCGGGACAGGGGGTACCGGGGAGCTGTTTTTT.

V is TRBV14 and J is TRBJ1-1; weak D call: TRBD1 (5 bases). The CDR3 covers 15 residues. Trimming removed 4 bases at V and 6 bases at J, with 18 bases between. Per the germline V gene, CDR1 is SGHDN and CDR2 is FVKESK. Here the CDR3 DNA reads TGTGCCAGCAGCCCCTTAAGGGGAAGTACCGCTGAAGCTTTCTTT. Protein: CASSPLRGSTAEAFF. The complete variable domain, with remaining parts taken from reference TRBV14 and TRBJ1-1, reads EAGVTQFPSHSVIEKGQTVTLRCDPISGHDNLYWYRRVMGKEIKFLLHFVKESKQDESGMPNNRFLAERTGGTYSTLKVQPAELEDSGVYFCASSPLRGSTAEAFFGQGTRLTVV.

The chain joins TRBV28 to TRBJ2-5; 12 bases are shared with TRBD2. Germline CDR1 and CDR2: MDHEN and SYDVKM. The CDR3 runs 16 residues. V shed 5 bases and J 5 bases; nucleotides not matched to a gene: 9. This CDR3 is CASSGTRLAGGETQYF. CDR3 in DNA: TGTGCCAGCAGTGGTACGAGGCTAGCGGGAGGGGAGACCCAGTACTTC.

V gene TRBV7-2 combines with J gene TRBJ2-1, with TRBD2 matching 9 bases. The CDR3 has 15 amino acids. The V segment lost 1 base and the J segment 9 bases; nucleotides outside the gene matches: 7. CDR1 is SGHTA and CDR2 is FQGNSA in the germline V gene. The DNA for the CDR3 is TGTGCCAGCAGCTTAGGCGGGAGGGCCCCATTTGAGCAGTTCTTC. Protein: CASSLGGRAPFEQFF.